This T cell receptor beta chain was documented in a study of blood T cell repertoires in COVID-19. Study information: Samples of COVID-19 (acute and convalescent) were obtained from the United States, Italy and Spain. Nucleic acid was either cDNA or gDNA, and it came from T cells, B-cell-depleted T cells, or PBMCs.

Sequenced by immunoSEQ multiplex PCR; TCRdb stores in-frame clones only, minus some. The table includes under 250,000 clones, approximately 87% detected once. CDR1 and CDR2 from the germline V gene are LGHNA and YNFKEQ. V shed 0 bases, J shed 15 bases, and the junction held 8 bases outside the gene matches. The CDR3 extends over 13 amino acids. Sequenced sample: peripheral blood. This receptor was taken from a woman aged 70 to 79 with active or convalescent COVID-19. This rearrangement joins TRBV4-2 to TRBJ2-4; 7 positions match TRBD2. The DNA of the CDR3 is TGTGCCAGCAGCCAAGATCGGGGGGACGGGCCGTACTTC. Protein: CASSQDRGDGPYF.